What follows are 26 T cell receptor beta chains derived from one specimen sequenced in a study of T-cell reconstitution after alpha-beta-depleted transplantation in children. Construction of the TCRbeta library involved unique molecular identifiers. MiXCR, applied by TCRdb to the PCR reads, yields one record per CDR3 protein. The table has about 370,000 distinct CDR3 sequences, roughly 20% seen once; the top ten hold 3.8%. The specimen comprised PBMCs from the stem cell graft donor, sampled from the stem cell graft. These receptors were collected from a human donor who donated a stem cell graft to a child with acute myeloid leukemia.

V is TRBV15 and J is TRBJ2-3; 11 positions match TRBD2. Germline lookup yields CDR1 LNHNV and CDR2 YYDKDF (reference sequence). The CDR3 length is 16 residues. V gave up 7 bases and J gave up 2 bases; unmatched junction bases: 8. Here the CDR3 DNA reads TGTGCCACCACGCACGGGACTAGCGGATCCACAGATACGCAGTATTTT. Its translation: CATTHGTSGSTDTQYF.

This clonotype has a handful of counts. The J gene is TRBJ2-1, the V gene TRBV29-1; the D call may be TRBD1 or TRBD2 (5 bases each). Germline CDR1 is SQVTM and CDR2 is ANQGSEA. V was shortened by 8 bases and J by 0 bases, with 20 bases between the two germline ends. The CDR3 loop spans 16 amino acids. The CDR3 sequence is CSWGWRKGFSYNEQFF. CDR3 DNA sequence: TGCAGCTGGGGGTGGAGAAAAGGTTTCTCCTACAATGAGCAGTTCTTC.

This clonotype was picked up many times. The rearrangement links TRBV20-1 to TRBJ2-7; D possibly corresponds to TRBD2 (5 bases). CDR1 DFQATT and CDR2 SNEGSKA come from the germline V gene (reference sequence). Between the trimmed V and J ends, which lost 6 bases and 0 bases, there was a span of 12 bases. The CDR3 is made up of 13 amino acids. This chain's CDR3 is CSAKDDYSYEQYF. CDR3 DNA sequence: TGCAGTGCCAAAGACGACTACTCCTACGAGCAGTACTTC.

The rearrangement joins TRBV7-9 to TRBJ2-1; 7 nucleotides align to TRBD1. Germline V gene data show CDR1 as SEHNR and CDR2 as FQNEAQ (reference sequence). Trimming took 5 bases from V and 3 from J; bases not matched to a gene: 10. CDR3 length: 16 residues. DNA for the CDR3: TGTGCCAGCAGCCCACGACAGGGCCCCGACTACAATGAGCAGTTCTTC. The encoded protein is CASSPRQGPDYNEQFF.

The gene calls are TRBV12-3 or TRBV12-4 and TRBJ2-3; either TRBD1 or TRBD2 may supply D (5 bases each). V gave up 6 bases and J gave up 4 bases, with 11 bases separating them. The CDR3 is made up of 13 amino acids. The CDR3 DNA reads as TGTGCCAGCAGCCTGGGGGAGTCAGATACGCAGTATTTT. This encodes CASSLGESDTQYF.

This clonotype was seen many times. CDR3 in DNA: TGTGCCAGCAGTTCTTCCAGGGGGCTGAGCACTGAAGCTTTCTTT. Protein sequence: CASSSSRGLSTEAFF. The genes are TRBV6-2 or TRBV6-3 and TRBJ1-1; TRBD1 matches at 8 bases. V was pared by 4 bases and J by 4 bases, with 8 bases of the junction left unmatched. Germline V gene lookup returns CDR1 MNHEY and CDR2 SVGEGT. The CDR3 covers 15 residues.

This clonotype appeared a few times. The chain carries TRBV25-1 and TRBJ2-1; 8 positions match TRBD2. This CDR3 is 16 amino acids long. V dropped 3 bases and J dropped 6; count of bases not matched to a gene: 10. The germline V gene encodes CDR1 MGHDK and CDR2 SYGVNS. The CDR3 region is CASSDGGRISRNEQFF. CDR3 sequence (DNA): TGTGCCAGCAGTGACGGCGGGAGGATATCCCGCAATGAGCAGTTCTTC.

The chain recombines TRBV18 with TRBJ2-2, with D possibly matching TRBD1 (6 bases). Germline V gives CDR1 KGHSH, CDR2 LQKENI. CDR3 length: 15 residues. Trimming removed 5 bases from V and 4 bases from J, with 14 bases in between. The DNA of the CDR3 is TGTGCCAGCTCAACGACAGGCCAAGGCACCGGGGAGCTGTTTTTT. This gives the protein CASSTTGQGTGELFF. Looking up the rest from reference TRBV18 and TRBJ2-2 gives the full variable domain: NAGVMQNPRHLVRRRGQEARLRCSPMKGHSHVYWYRQLPEEGLKFMVYLQKENIIDESGMPKERFSAEFPKEGPSILRIQQVVRGDSAAYFCASSTTGQGTGELFFGEGSRLTVL.

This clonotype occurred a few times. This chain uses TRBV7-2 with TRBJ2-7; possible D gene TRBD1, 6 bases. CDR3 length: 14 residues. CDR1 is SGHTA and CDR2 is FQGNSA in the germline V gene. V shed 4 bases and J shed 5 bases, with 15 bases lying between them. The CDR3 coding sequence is TGTGCCAGCAGCTCAAACAGGGTATCGGACGAGCAGTACTTC. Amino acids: CASSSNRVSDEQYF.

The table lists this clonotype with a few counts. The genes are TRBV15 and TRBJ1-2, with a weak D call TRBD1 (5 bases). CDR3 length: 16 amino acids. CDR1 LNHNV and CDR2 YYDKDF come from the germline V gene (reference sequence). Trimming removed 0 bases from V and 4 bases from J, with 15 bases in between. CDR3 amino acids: CATSRDFTGGAYGYTF. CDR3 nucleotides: TGTGCCACCAGCAGAGACTTCACAGGCGGGGCCTATGGCTACACCTTC.

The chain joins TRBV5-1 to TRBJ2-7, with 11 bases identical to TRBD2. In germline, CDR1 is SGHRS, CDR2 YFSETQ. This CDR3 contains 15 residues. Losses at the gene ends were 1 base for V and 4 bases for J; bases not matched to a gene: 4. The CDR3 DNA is TGCGCCAGCAGCTTGTATGCTAGCGGGAGGTACGAGCAGTACTTC. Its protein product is CASSLYASGRYEQYF. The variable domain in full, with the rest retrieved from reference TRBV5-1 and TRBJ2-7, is KAGVTQTPRYLIKTRGQQVTLSCSPISGHRSVSWYQQTPGQGLQFLFEYFSETQRNKGNFPGRFSGRQFSNSRSEMNVSTLELGDSALYLCASSLYASGRYEQYFGPGTRLTVT.

This CDR3 is CASSGRQERQPQHF. The CDR3 DNA is TGTGCCAGCAGCGGGAGACAGGAACGGCAGCCCCAGCATTTT. V and J are TRBV27 and TRBJ1-5; D possibly corresponds to TRBD1 (6 bases). The CDR3 contains 14 residues. Germline V lookup: CDR1 MNHEY, CDR2 SMNVEV (reference sequence). The V end lost 6 bases, the J end lost 7 bases, and 16 bases lay between the germline ends.

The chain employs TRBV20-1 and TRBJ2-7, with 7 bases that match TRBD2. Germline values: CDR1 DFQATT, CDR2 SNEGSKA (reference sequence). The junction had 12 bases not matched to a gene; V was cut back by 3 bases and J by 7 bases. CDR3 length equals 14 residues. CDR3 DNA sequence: TGCAGTGCTAGCCGAGCGGGATACCGCTTAGAGCAGTACTTC. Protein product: CSASRAGYRLEQYF.

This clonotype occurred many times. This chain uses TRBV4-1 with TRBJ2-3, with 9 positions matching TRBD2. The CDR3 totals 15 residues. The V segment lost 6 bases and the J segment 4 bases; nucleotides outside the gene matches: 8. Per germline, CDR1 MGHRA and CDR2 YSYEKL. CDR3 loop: CASRNSGRKSDTQYF. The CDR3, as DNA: TGCGCCAGCAGGAATAGCGGGAGAAAATCAGATACGCAGTATTTT.

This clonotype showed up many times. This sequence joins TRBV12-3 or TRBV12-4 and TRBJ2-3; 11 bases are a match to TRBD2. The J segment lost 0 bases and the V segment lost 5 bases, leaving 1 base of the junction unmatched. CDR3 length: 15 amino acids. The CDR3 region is CASSPSGGSTDTQYF. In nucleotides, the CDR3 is TGTGCCAGCAGTCCTAGCGGGGGGAGCACAGATACGCAGTATTTT.

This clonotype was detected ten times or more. The CDR3 DNA follows: TGCAGTGCGGCCCCGAGGGGAAATAGCAATCAGCCCCAGCATTTT. It translates to CSAAPRGNSNQPQHF. V is TRBV20-1 and J is TRBJ1-5; D might be TRBD1 (5 bases). V was trimmed by 6 bases and J by 0 bases, leaving 15 bases between them. Per the germline V gene, CDR1 is DFQATT and CDR2 is SNEGSKA (reference sequence). The CDR3 is made up of 15 amino acids.

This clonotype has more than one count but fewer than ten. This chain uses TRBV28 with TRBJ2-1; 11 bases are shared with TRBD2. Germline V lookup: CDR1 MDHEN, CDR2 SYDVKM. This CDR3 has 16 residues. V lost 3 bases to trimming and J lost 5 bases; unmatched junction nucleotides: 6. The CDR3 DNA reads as TGTGCCAGCAGTTTTTTTACTAGCGGGAGTAACAATGAGCAGTTCTTC. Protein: CASSFFTSGSNNEQFF.

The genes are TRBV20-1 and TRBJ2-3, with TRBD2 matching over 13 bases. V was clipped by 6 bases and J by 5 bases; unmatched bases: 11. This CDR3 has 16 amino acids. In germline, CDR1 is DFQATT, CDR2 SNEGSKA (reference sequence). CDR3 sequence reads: CSATSGRAKVGDTQYF. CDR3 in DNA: TGCAGTGCAACTAGCGGGAGGGCAAAAGTTGGAGATACGCAGTATTTT.

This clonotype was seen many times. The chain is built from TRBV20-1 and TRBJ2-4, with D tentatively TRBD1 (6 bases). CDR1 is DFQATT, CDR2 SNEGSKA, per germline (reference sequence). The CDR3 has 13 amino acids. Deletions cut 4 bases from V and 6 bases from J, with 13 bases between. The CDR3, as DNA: TGCAGTGCTACTCCGACAGGACGAAACATTCAGTACTTC. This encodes CSATPTGRNIQYF.

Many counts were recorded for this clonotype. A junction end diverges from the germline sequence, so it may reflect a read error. This CDR3 reads CAISESKGGTGPSF. The CDR3 DNA follows: TGTGCCATCAGTGAGTCCAAAGGGGGGACAGGTCCCTCTTTT. V is TRBV10-3 and J is TRBJ2-3; 8 nucleotides agree with TRBD1. CDR3 length equals 14 residues. In germline, CDR1 is ENHRY, CDR2 SYGVKD.

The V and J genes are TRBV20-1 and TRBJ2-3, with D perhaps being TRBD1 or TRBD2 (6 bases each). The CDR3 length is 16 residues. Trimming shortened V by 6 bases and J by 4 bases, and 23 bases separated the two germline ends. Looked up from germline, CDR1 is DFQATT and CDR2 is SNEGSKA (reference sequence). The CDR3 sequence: CSASPPLGGGPDTQYF. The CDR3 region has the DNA TGCAGTGCATCACCCCCCCTGGGTGGGGGGCCAGATACGCAGTATTTT.

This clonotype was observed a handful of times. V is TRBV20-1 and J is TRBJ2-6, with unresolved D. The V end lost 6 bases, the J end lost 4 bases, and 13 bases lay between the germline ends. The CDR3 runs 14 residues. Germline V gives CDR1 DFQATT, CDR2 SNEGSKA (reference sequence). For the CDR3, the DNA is TGCAGTGCCCCTCGTACTGGCGGGGCCAACGTCCTGACTTTC. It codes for CSAPRTGGANVLTF.

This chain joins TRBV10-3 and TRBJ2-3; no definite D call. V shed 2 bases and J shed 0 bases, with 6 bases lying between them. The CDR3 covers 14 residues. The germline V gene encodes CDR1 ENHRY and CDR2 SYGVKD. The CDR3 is CAISEGQSTDTQYF. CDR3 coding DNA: TGTGCCATCAGTGAGGGCCAGAGCACAGATACGCAGTATTTT.

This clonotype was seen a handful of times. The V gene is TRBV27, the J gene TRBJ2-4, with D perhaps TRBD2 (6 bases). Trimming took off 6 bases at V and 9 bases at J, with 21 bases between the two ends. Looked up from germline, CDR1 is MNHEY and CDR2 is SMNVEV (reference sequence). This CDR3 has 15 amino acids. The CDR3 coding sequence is TGTGCCAGCAGGCAGAGTACCCCGGGAGCGGGCATTCAGTACTTC. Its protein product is CASRQSTPGAGIQYF.

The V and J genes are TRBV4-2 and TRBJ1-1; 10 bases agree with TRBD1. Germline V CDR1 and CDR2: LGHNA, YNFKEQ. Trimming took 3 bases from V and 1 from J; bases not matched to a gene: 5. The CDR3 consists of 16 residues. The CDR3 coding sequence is TGTGCCAGCAGCCACCCGACAGGGGGCACGAACACTGAAGCTTTCTTT. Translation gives CASSHPTGGTNTEAFF.

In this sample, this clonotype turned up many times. The CDR3 here is CSAAPGGDNYEQYF. CDR3 coding DNA: TGCAGTGCTGCCCCAGGAGGGGACAACTACGAGCAGTACTTC. The chain combines TRBV20-1 with TRBJ2-7, with D perhaps assigned TRBD1 or TRBD2 (6 bases each). V lost 5 bases and J lost 3, with 17 bases in between. CDR3 length: 14 amino acids. Germline CDR1 DFQATT, CDR2 SNEGSKA (reference sequence).